The text below deals with one T cell receptor beta chain. This sample is part of a study of Graves' ophthalmopathy and Graves' hyperthyroidism. RNA transcripts provided the template for amplifying TCR beta CDR3 regions. First-round RT-PCR used HTBI primers; second-round multiplex PCR followed. Each CDR3 protein gets one entry after TCRdb re-called the multiplex PCR reads with MiXCR. The table shows roughly 350,000 distinct CDR3 sequences, with 15% to 20% occurring only once. Germline CDR1 reads MNHNS; CDR2 reads SASEGT. The CDR3 covers 16 residues. V was pared by 4 bases and J by 0 bases, with 5 bases of the junction left unmatched. The authors enrolled newly diagnosed hyperthyroidism patients aged 18 to 65 with under 2 months' duration. Exclusion applied to patients with other autoimmune diseases, uncontrolled infections, pregnancy or lactation.

The TCR originated in an adult woman with stable Graves' hyperthyroidism. Material: peripheral blood. The chain carries TRBV6-1 and TRBJ1-3, with 8 bases matching TRBD1. The CDR3 region is CASSGQGTSSGNTIYF. CDR3 nucleotides: TGTGCCAGCAGTGGACAGGGGACATCCTCTGGAAACACCATATATTTT.